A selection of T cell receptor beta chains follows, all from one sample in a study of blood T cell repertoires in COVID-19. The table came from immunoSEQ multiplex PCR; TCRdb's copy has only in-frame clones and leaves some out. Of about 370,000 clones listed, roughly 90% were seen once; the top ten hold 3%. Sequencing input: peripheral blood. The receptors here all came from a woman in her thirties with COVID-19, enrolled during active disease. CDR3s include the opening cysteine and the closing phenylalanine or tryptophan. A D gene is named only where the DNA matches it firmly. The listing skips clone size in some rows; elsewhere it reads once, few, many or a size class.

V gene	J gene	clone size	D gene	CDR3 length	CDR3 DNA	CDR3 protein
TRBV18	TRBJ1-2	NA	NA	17	TGTGCCAGCTCACCTCGGCGAAACAGGCTGGGGGGCTATGGCTACACCTTC	CASSPRRNRLGGYGYTF
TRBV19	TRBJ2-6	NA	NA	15	TGTGCCAGTAACTTACAGCACTCTGGGGCCAACGTCCTGACTTTC	CASNLQHSGANVLTF
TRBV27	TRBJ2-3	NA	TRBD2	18	TGTGCCAGCAGTCCCTTCCCCAGACTAGCGGGAAGCACAGATACGCAGTATTTT	CASSPFPRLAGSTDTQYF
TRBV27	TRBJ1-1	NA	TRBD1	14	TGTGCCAGCAGTTGGGGGGGGGACAGGAATGAAGCTTTCTTT	CASSWGGDRNEAFF
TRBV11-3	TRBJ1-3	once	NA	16	TGTGCCAGCAGCTTCTTTGGCGGAAGCTCTGGAAACACCATATATTTT	CASSFFGGSSGNTIYF
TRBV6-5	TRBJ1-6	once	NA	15	TGTGCCAGCAGTACCAGGGGATCCGATAATTCACCCCTCCACTTT	CASSTRGSDNSPLHF
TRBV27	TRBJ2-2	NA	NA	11	TGTGCCAGCAGTCGGGTCGGGGAGCTGTTTTTT	CASSRVGELFF
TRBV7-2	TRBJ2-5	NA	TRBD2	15	TGTGCCAGCAGCTTACCAGCGGGAGTCGTTGAGACCCAGTACTTC	CASSLPAGVVETQYF
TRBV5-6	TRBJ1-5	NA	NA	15	TGTGCCAGCAGCTTACTACAGGCGGGCAATCAGCCCCAGCATTTT	CASSLLQAGNQPQHF
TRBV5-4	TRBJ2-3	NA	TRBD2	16	TGTGCCAGCAGCCGATTACTAGCGGGGGAAACAGATACGCAGTATTTT	CASSRLLAGETDTQYF
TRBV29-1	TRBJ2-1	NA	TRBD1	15	TGCAGCGTTGAAGAGACAGGGATTCTACCCAATGAGCAGTTCTTC	CSVEETGILPNEQFF
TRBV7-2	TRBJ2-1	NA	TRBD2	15	TGTGCCAGCGCATCGAAAGCTAGCGGCTACAATGAGCAGTTCTTC	CASASKASGYNEQFF
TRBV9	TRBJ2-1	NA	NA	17	TGTGCCAGCAGCCCACCCTTAACGCGAGGCGTTAAACGTGAGCAGTTCTTC	CASSPPLTRGVKREQFF
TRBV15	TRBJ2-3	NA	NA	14	TGTGCCACCAGCAGAGACAGGGTCACAGATACGCAGTATTTT	CATSRDRVTDTQYF